This TCR beta chain is drawn from a study of regulatory T cells in long-lasting Graves disease. The time point here: newly diagnosed GD, antithyroid drugs for less than 3 months. PBMC RNA served as the TCR library source. Patients with Graves' disease were diagnosed by American Thyroid Association guidelines. The authors built TCR beta libraries using iRepertoire HTBI primers and Arm-PCR of CDR3 regions. TCRdb re-called the multiplex PCR reads with MiXCR, one entry per CDR3 protein. The table has 500,000 or so distinct CDR3 sequences, about 17% seen once. Germline assignment: CDR1 SGHVS and CDR2 FNYEAQ. The V end was cut by 4 bases, the J end by 0 bases, with 10 bases between. The CDR3 has 14 amino acids. This clonotype has only a few counts. Its target is not known. Overall study findings and caveats: Repertoires from persistent disease leaned toward TRBV28, TRBJ1-2 and TRBJ2-5. Newly diagnosed patients had higher TCR diversity than persistent Graves' patients did. Study of thyroid tissue was not done, with only peripheral blood studied.

This sample was shared with a second study, whose subject was T cells in Graves' hyperthyroidism and ophthalmopathy.

Sequencing used peripheral blood mononuclear cells (PBMCs), obtained at new diagnosis, from a patient treated with antithyroid drugs. The source is a man aged 35 to 55 with Graves disease. The chain employs TRBV7-6 and TRBJ2-7, with D perhaps matching TRBD1 (6 bases). The DNA for the CDR3 is TGTGCCAGCAGCTCCCACAGGGACTCCTACGAGCAGTACTTC. It is translated as CASSSHRDSYEQYF. Together with reference TRBV7-6 and TRBJ2-7, the CDR3 gives the full variable domain: GAGVSQSPRYKVTKRGQDVALRCDPISGHVSLYWYRQALGQGPEFLTYFNYEAQQDKSGLPNDRFSAERPEGSISTLTIQRTEQRDSAMYRCASSSHRDSYEQYFGPGTRLTVT.